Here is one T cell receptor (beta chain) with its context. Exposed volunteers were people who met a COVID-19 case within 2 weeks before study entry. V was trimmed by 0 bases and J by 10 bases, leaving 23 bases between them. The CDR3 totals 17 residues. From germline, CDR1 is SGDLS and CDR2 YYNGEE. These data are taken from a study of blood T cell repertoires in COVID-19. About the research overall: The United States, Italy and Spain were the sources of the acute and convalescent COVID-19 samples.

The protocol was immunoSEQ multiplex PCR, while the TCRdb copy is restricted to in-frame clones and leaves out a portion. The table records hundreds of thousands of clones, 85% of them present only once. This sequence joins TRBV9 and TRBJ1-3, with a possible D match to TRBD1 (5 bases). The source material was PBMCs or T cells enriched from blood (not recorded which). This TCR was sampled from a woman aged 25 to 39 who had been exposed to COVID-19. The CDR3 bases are TGTGCCAGCAGCGTAGGGACAAGGGCGAAAGAACAAACTACCATATATTTT. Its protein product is CASSVGTRAKEQTTIYF.